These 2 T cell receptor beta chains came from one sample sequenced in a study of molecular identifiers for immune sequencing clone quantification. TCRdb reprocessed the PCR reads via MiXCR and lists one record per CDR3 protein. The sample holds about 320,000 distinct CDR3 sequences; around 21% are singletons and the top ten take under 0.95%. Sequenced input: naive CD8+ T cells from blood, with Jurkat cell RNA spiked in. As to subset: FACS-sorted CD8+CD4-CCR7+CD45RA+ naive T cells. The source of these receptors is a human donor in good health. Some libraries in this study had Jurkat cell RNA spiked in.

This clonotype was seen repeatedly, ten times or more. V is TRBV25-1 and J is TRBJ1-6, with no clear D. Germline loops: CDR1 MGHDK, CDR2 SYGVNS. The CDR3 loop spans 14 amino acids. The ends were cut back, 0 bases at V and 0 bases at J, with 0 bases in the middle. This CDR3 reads CASSEYSYNSPLHF. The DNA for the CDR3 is TGTGCCAGCAGTGAATACTCCTATAATTCACCCCTCCACTTT.

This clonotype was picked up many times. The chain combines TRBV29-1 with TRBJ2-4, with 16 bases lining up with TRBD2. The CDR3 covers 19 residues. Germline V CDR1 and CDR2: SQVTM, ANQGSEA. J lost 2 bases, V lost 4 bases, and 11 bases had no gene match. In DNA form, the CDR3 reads TGCAGCGTTGCTGAAAAGGGACTAGCGGGGGGGCCAACCAAAAACATTCAGTACTTC. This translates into CSVAEKGLAGGPTKNIQYF.